This T cell receptor (beta chain) was sequenced for a study of vaccination and CD4 T cells after COVID-19 (dated by TCRdb to 2021 to 2024). Regarding the research as a whole: Convalescent patients had a positive SARS-CoV-2 result on nasal swab PCR, and of these patients, nine had mild disease and one had severe disease. Post-COVID blood samples from convalescent patients were collected a median of 101 days after diagnosis, with a range of roughly 30 to 161 days. Culture stimuli were overlapping spike peptide pools from SARS-CoV-2 and from the common cold coronaviruses HCoV-NL63, HCoV-OC43 and HCoV-229E. Post-vaccine blood samples were collected a median of around 70 days after the second vaccine dose, ranging from roughly 13 to 250 days. As controls, cultures received a CEFX viral epitope pool (the positive control), an HIV-1 Nef peptide pool (the negative control), or no peptide at all. The spike-specific CD4+ TCR repertoire was compared before and after mRNA vaccination in around ten COVID-19 convalescent patients and a few infection-naive healthy vaccine recipients. The convalescent cohort comprised six males and four females, including two Hispanic individuals, seven Caucasians, two Asians and one multiracial person. Two doses of either the Pfizer-BioNTech BNT162b2 vaccine (n=8) or the Moderna mRNA-1273 vaccine (n=2) were administered to participants.

As concerns this clonotype: Its binding antigen is unknown. Per-base quality was not reported, and no clone a single base away is much larger than it.

Interpreted using the paper, the treatment or condition label stands for: approximately nine-day PBMC culture with coronavirus spike peptide pools or control peptides (ViraFEST assay). The ViraFEST assay, used in the study, expanded antigen-specific T cells with peptide pools and then identified the expanded clonotypes through TCR sequencing. The convalescent patients' positive SARS-CoV-2 PCR tests were from March to December 2020, which was before the Alpha, Beta and Delta variants emerged in the United States. PBMCs were cultured at roughly 1.9 million per well in IMDM supplemented with around 5.5% human AB serum and 8.5 to 10 IU/ml IL-2, with 10 ug/ml peptide pools added. Half of the culture medium was replaced with fresh IL-2-containing medium on days 3 and 7. After around 10 days of culture, CD4+ T cells were isolated by negative selection using the EasySep CD4+ T cell isolation kit. PBMCs were separated from whole blood using Ficoll-Paque Plus gradient centrifugation and then either used fresh or cryopreserved at -140C. Culture conditions were generally each tested in triplicate wells.

The library was prepared using PCR. DNA from cultured CD4+ T cells underwent TCR sequencing with the Oncomine TCR Beta short-read assay at the Johns Hopkins FTIC core. Genomic DNA was extracted from the cultured CD4+ T cells with the QIAamp micro DNA kit. The Oncomine TCR Beta libraries from cultured CD4+ T cells were pooled using unique dual indexes and then sequenced on an Illumina iSeq 100. In the source study's methods: Non-productive sequences were filtered out, and CDR3s that did not start with C, did not end with F or W, or were shorter than 7 amino acids were discarded. The MANAFEST web application was used to identify antigen-specific clonotypes by comparing peptide-stimulated wells against reference wells and other culture wells. For a clone to be called positive, the clone needed an FDR below 0.05, an odds ratio above 5, and a productive frequency above 0.1% in at least two of three replicate wells. Cross-reactive clonotypes were defined as significantly expanded in both SARS-CoV-2 spike wells and at least one common cold coronavirus spike condition. Similarity between CDR3 sequences was evaluated in R version 3.6.1 using Levenshtein distances (stringdist) and unrooted phylogenetic trees (ape). TCRdb reprocessed the public reads (quality trimming at Q25 with fastp, clone calling with MiXCR) and kept in-frame beta chains. Rows with one shared CDR3 protein collapse into an entry with the most common genes and DNA. These V and J calls derive from TCRdb rather than the authors' analysis. The sample table shows 17,000 or so distinct CDR3 sequences, and 60% are seen once. The ten largest clones add up to 11% of the sample.

Summary of the overall study and its limitations: Only a relatively small number of convalescent patients were included in the study, and early timepoints following natural infection were not analyzed. In convalescent patients, a median about 86% of post-vaccine SARS-CoV-2-reactive clones were detected only after vaccination, suggesting vaccine-specific priming. Of the vaccine-specific clones found in convalescent patients, nearly all (304 of 307) were mono-reactive for SARS-CoV-2 spike instead of being cross-reactive with common cold coronaviruses. The median count of SARS-CoV-2-reactive clonotypes went up from approximately 22 after infection to approximately 40 after vaccination, although the change was not significant.

The germline ends are 8 bases apart after V is trimmed by 0 bases and J by 2 bases. Based on the germline V gene, the CDR1 and CDR2 sequences are KGHDR and SFDVKD. The CDR3 has 15 amino acids, counting the end cysteine and phenylalanine. Only the CDR3 DNA is retained, 45 bases long and in frame from the first base. Sequencing was carried out using CD4+ T cells from blood, cultured in vitro. The chain joins TRBV24-1 to TRBJ2-3; 5 matching bases give a weak D call of TRBD1. The origin of this receptor is a human donor who had recovered from COVID-19. DNA sequence: TGTGCCACCAGTGATTTGCCCGGACACACAGATACGCAGTATTTT. Its coded protein is CATSDLPGHTDTQYF.